This T cell receptor beta chain was observed in a study of metastatic and nonmetastatic thyroid tumors. Every patient was untreated before thyroid surgery. Points from the study as a whole: Reports indicated that malignant thyroid tumors showed significantly higher TCR beta diversity than benign nodules did, in blood and tumor.

Germline V gene lookup returns CDR1 MNHNS and CDR2 SASEGT. The CDR3 spans 15 residues. The V gene end was trimmed by 6 bases and the J gene end by 0 bases; junction bases not matched to a gene: 8. This clone was observed a handful of times. No antigen is known for it. Authors' methods: For papillary thyroid cancer, a distant-metastasis classifier was constructed from CDR3 differences observed across clinicopathological groups. Via MiXCR, TCRdb re-called the PCR reads. V and J calls and clone size were set by TCRdb, not the authors. The sample lists about 21,000 clones, approximately 28% seen once, with 14% in the top ten.

The TCR was taken from a male donor with papillary thyroid cancer or a benign thyroid nodule (not recorded which). Some clones in this sample may be carry-over from other donors' samples. The chain employs TRBV6-1 and TRBJ2-7, with 7 bases matching TRBD1. Source material: tumor tissue. The CDR3 nucleotides are TGTGCCAGCAGGCGGGTCGGGACAGCCTCCTACGAGCAGTACTTC. Translated, it gives CASRRVGTASYEQYF.